This T cell receptor beta chain derives from a study of OX40 agonist ivuxolimab in advanced cancers. The overall study: Among those enrolled, mean age was approximately 62 years (range about 23 to 80) and about 79% were male.

Profiling relied on immunoSEQ multiplex PCR, and the TCRdb table lists in-frame clones only, not all of them. Of 50,000 to 65,000 clones in the sample, less than 90% were seen once. Germline V lookup: CDR1 SGHRS, CDR2 YFSETQ. V lost 1 base and J lost 7, with 17 bases in between. The CDR3 has 15 residues. The sequence was collected from an adult with an advanced solid tumor such as melanoma, head and neck, liver or kidney cancer. J is TRBJ1-2 and V is TRBV5-1, with a weak D call TRBD1 (6 bases). The source was CD4+ or CD8+ T cells sorted from blood, collected in a trial of the OX40 agonist ivuxolimab. For the CDR3, the DNA is TGCGCCAGCAGCTTGAGTCTTGGGGGGCACGGTGGCTACACCTTC. It yields the protein CASSLSLGGHGGYTF. Drawing the rest from reference TRBV5-1 and TRBJ1-2, the complete variable domain is KAGVTQTPRYLIKTRGQQVTLSCSPISGHRSVSWYQQTPGQGLQFLFEYFSETQRNKGNFPGRFSGRQFSNSRSEMNVSTLELGDSALYLCASSLSLGGHGGYTFGSGTRLTVV.